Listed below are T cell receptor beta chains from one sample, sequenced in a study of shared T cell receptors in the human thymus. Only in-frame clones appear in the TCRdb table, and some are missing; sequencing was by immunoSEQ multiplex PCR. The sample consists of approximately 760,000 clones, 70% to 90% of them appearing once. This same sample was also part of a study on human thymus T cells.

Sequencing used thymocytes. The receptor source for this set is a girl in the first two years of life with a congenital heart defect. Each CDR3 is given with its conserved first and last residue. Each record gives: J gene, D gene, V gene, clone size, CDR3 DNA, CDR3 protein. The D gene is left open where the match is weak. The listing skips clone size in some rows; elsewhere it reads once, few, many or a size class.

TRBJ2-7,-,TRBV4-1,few,TGCGCCAGCAGCCAAGCACGACGGGACACCTACGAGCAGTACTTC,CASSQARRDTYEQYF
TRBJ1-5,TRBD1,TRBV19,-,TGTGCCAGTAGTATAAGACAGGGACCACAATATAGCAATCAGCCCCAGCATTTT,CASSIRQGPQYSNQPQHF
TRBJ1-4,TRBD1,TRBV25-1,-,TGTGCCAGCAGTGAATCAAAATGGGACAGGGGGAATGAAAAACTGTTTTTT,CASSESKWDRGNEKLFF
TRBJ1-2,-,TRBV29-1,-,TGCAGCGTTTTACCCGACAGTCGACTGAGCTATGGCTACACCTTC,CSVLPDSRLSYGYTF
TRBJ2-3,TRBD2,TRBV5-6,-,TGTGCCAGCAGCTATCAGCGGGACCCATGGGCAGATACGCAGTATTTT,CASSYQRDPWADTQYF
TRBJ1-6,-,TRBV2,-,TGTGCCAGCAGTGAAGGCAGGACAAGCGCTTCACCCCTCCACTTT,CASSEGRTSASPLHF
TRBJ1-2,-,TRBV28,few,TGTGCCAGCAGCAGTAGCGACAGGTACTATGGCTACACCTTC,CASSSSDRYYGYTF
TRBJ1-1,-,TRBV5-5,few,TGTGCCAGCAGCTACCAGACAGGAGATAACACTGAAGCTTTCTTT,CASSYQTGDNTEAFF
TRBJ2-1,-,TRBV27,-,TGTGCCAGCAGACAACAGCAGGGGCCCACCTACAATGAGCAGTTCTTC,CASRQQQGPTYNEQFF
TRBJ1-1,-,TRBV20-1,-,TGCAGCCGTGGGCCTGAAGCTTTCTTT,CSRGPEAFF
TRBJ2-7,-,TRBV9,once,TGTGCCAGCAGCGTAGGCCGTCGGGGGTTAAGCGAGCAGTACTTC,CASSVGRRGLSEQYF
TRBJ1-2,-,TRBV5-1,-,TGCGCCAGCAGCTTCAGGGCAGGGAAGGGCTACACCTTC,CASSFRAGKGYTF
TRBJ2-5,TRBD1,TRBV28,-,TGTGCCACCGACCGGGACAGATCCCAAGAGACCCAGTACTTC,CATDRDRSQETQYF
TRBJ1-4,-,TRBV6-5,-,TGTGCCAGCAGCTCGAGGCCAACTAATGAAAAACTGTTTTTT,CASSSRPTNEKLFF
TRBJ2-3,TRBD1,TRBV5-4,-,TGTGCCAGCAGCCCCGAGGGGGACAGGGGGCGAAGCACAGATACGCAGTATTTT,CASSPEGDRGRSTDTQYF
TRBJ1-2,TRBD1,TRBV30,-,TGTGCCTGGAAACCCCTTGGACAGGGAAACTATGGCTACACCTTC,CAWKPLGQGNYGYTF
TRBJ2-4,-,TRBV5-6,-,TGTGCCAGCAGTACCAAGATGCCGGAGCTAGCCAAAAACATTCAGTACTTC,CASSTKMPELAKNIQYF
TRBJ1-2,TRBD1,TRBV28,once,TGTGCCAGCAGTTTGTACAGGGGGGCTAACTATGGCTACACCTTC,CASSLYRGANYGYTF
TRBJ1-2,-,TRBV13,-,TGTGCCAGCAAAGGGGGTGGTGGCTACACCTTC,CASKGGGGYTF
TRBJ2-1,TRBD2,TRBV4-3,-,TGCGCCAGCAGCCAAGTCGGACTAGGGCCCTACAATGAGCAGTTCTTC,CASSQVGLGPYNEQFF
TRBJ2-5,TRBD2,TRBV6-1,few,TGTGCCAGCAGTGAGGGGACTAGCGGGGGGACACAGTACCAAGAGACCCAGTACTTC,CASSEGTSGGTQYQETQYF
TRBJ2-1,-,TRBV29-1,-,TGCAGCGCCTGGGTCGCGGGGAATGAGCAGTTCTTC,CSAWVAGNEQFF
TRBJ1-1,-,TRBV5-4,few,TGTGCCAGCAGCCATTTGAACATGAACACTGAAGCTTTCTTT,CASSHLNMNTEAFF
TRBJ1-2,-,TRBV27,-,TGTGCCAGCAGTTTCTTCGGGGCAGGGGCGCCTAACTATGGCTACACCTTC,CASSFFGAGAPNYGYTF
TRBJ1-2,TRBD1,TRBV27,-,TGTGCCATCCGACAGGGGAACTATGGCTACACCTTC,CAIRQGNYGYTF
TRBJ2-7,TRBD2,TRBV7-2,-,TGTGCCAGCAGCTTAGCCCCGGTGGGCGGGGGGGGACAAGTATCCTACGAGCAGTACTTC,CASSLAPVGGGGQVSYEQYF
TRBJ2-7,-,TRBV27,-,TGTGCCAGCAGTTTAGGCCAGGGAAAGCAGTACTTC,CASSLGQGKQYF